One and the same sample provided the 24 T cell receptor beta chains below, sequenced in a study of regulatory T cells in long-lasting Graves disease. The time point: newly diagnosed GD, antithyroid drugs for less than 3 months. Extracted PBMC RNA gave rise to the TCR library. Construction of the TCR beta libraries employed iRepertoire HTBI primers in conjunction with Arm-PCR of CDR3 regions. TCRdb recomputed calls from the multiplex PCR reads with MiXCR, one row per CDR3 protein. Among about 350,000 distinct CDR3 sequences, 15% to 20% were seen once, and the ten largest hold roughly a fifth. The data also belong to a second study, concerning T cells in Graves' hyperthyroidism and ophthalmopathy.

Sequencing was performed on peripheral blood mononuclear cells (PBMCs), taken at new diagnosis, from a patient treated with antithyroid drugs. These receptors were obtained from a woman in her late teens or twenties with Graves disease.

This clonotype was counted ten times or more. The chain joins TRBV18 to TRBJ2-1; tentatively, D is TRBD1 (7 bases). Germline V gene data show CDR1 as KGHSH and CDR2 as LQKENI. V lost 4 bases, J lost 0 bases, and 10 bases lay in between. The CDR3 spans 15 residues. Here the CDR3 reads CASSRGTVSYNEQFF. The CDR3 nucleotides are TGTGCCAGCTCACGCGGGACAGTCTCCTACAATGAGCAGTTCTTC.

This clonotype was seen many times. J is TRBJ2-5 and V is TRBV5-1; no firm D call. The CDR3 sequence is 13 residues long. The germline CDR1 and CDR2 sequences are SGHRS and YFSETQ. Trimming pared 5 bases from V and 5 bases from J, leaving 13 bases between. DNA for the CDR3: TGCGCCAGCAGTAAAGATGTAGTGGAGACCCAGTACTTC. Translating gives CASSKDVVETQYF.

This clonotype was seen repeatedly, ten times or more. The CDR3 DNA reads as TGTGCCAGCAGCCAACAGCGCATCCTAGGGCAGTTCTTC. Translating gives CASSQQRILGQFF. The chain is built from TRBV14 and TRBJ2-1, with D unclear. Germline V gene lookup returns CDR1 SGHDN and CDR2 FVKESK. V was pared by 2 bases and J by 12 bases, with 14 bases between. The CDR3 totals 13 residues.

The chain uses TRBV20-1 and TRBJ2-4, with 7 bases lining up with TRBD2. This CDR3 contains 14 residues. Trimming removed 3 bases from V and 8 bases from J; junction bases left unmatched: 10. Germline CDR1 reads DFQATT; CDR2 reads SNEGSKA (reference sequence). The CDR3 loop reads CSASGAGPGDIQYF. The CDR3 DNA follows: TGCAGTGCTAGCGGAGCGGGACCCGGTGACATTCAGTACTTC.

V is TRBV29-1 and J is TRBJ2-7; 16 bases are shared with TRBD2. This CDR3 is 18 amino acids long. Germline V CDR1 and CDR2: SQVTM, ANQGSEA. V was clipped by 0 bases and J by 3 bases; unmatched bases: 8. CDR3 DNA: TGCAGCGTTGAAGAAAGAGGGACTAGCGGGAGGGATATCTACGAGCAGTACTTC. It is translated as CSVEERGTSGRDIYEQYF.

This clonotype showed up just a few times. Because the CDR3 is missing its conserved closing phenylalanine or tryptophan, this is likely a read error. CDR3 protein: CASVWEGATPGTQYL. The CDR3, as DNA: TGTGCCAGCGTCTGGGAGGGCGCCACACCGGGGACCCAGTACCTC. The J gene is TRBJ2-5, the V gene TRBV7-8; 7 positions agree with TRBD2. Germline lookup yields CDR1 SGHVS and CDR2 FQNEAQ. The V and J ends lost 8 bases and 7 bases, in that order; junction bases with no gene match: 16. The CDR3 spans 15 residues.

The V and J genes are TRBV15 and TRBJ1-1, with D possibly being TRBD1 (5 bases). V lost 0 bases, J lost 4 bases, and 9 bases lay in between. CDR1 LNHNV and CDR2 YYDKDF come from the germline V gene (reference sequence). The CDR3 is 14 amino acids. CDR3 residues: CATSRELGVTEAFF. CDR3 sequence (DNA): TGTGCCACCAGCAGAGAATTGGGGGTCACTGAAGCTTTCTTT. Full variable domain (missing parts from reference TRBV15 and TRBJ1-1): DAMVIQNPRYQVTQFGKPVTLSCSQTLNHNVMYWYQQKSSQAPKLLFHYYDKDFNNEADTPDNFQSRRPNTSFCFLDIRSPGLGDTAMYLCATSRELGVTEAFFGQGTRLTVV.

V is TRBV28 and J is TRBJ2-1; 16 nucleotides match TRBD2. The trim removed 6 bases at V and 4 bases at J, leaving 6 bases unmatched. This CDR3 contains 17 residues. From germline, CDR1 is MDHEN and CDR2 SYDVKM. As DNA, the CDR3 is TGTGCCAGCAGATTGGGACTAGCGGGAGGGCCTTACAATGAGCAGTTCTTC. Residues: CASRLGLAGGPYNEQFF.

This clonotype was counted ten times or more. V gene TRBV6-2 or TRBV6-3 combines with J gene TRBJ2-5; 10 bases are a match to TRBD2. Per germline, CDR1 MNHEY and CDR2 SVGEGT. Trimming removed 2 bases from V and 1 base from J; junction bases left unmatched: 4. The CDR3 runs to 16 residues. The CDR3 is CASSYGSSGGQETQYF. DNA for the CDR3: TGTGCCAGCAGTTACGGGTCTAGCGGGGGCCAAGAGACCCAGTACTTC.

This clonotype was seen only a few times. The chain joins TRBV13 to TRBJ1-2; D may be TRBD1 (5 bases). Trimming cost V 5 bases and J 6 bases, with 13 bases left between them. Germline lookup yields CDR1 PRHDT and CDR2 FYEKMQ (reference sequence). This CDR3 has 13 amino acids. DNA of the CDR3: TGTGCCAGCAGCGTTTACGGGACGAATGGCTACACCTTC. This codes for CASSVYGTNGYTF.

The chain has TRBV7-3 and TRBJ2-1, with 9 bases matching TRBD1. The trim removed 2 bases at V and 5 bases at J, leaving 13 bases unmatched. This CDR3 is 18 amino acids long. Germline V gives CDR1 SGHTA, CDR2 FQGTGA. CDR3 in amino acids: CASSLASLGTGSNNEQFF. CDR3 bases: TGTGCCAGCAGCTTAGCCTCATTGGGGACAGGGTCCAACAATGAGCAGTTCTTC.

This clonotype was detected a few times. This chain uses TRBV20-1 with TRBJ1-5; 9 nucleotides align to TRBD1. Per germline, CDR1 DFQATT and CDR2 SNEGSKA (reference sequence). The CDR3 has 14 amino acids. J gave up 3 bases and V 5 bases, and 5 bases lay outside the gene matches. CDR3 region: CSAGDRVNNQPQHF. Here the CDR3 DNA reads TGCAGTGCTGGGGACAGGGTCAACAATCAGCCCCAGCATTTT.

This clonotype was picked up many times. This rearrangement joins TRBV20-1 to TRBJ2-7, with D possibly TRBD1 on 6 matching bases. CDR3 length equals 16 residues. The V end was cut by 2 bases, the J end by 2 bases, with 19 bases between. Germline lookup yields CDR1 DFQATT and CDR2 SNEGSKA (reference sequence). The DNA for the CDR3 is TGCAGTGCTAGATTCCACGACAGGACCTTTACCTACGAGCAGTACTTC. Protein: CSARFHDRTFTYEQYF.

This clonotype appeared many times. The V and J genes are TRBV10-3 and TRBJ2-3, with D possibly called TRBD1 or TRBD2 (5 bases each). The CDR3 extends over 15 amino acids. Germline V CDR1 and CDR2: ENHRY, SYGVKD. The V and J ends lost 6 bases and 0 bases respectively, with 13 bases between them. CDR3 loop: CAISQGVTSTDTQYF. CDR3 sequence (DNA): TGTGCCATCAGCCAGGGAGTAACTAGCACAGATACGCAGTATTTT.

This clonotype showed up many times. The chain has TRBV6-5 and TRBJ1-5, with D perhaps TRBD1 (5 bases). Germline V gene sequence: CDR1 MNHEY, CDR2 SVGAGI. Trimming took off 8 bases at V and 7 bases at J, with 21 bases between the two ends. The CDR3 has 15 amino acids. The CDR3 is CASGLGPQASQPQHF. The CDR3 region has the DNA TGTGCCAGCGGTTTGGGACCCCAGGCAAGCCAGCCCCAGCATTTT.

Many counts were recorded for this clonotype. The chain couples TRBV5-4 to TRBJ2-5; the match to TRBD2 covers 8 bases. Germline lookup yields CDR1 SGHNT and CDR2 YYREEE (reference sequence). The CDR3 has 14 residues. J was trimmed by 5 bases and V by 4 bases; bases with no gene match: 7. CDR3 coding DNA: TGTGCCAGCAGCCCCCTGCCGGGGGGGGAGACCCAGTACTTC. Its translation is CASSPLPGGETQYF.

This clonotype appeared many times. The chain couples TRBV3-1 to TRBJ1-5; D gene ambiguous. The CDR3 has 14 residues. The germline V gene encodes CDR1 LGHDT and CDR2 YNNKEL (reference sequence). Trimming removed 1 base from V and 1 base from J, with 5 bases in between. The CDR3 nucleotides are TGTGCCAGCAGCCAAGGGGCGAGCAATCAGCCCCAGCATTTT. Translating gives CASSQGASNQPQHF.

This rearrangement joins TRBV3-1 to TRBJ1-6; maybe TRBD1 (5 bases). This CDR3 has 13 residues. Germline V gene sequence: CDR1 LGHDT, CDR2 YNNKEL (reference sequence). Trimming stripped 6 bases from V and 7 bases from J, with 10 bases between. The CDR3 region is CASRTGNNSPLHF. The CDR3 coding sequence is TGTGCCAGCAGAACAGGAAACAATTCACCCCTCCACTTT.

In DNA form, the CDR3 reads TGTGCCGGTAGCGGACCTAATGAAAAACTGTTTTTT. Amino acid sequence: CAGSGPNEKLFF. This chain joins TRBV30 and TRBJ1-4; D remains unclear. Germline CDR1 is GTSNPN and CDR2 is SVGIG (reference sequence). Trimming shortened V by 8 bases and J by 3 bases, and 10 bases separated the two germline ends. The CDR3 is made up of 12 amino acids.

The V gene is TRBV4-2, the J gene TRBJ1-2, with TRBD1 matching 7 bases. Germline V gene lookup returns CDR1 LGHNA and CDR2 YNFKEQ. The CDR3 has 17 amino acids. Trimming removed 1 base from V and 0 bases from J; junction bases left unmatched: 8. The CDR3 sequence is CASSQAQGVRANYGYTF. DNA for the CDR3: TGTGCCAGCAGCCAAGCGCAGGGGGTTAGAGCTAACTATGGCTACACCTTC.

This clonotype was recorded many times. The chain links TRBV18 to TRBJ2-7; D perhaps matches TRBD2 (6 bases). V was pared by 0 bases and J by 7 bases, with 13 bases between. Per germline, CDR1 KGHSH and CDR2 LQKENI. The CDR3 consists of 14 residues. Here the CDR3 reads CASSPPYARGEQYF. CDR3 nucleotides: TGTGCCAGCTCACCACCCTACGCGCGGGGTGAGCAGTACTTC. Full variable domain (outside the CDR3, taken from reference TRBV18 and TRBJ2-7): NAGVMQNPRHLVRRRGQEARLRCSPMKGHSHVYWYRQLPEEGLKFMVYLQKENIIDESGMPKERFSAEFPKEGPSILRIQQVVRGDSAAYFCASSPPYARGEQYFGPGTRLTVT.

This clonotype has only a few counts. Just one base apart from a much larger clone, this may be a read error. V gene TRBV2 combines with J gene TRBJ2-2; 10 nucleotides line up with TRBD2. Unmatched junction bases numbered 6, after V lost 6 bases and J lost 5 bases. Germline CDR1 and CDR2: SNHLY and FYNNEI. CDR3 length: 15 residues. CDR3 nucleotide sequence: TGTGCCAGCAGCCGGACTAGCGGATCTACCGGGGAGCTGTTTTTT. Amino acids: CASSRTSGSTGELFF. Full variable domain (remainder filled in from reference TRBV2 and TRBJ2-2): EPEVTQTPSHQVTQMGQEVILRCVPISNHLYFYWYRQILGQKVEFLVSFYNNEISEKSEIFDDQFSVERPDGSNFTLKIRSTKLEDSAMYFCASSRTSGSTGELFFGEGSRLTVL.

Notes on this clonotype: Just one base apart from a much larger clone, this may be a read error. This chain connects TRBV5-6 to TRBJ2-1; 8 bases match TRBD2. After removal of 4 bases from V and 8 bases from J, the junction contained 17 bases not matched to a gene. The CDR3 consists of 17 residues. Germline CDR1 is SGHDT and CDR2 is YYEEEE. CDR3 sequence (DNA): TGTGCCAGCAGCCCACAAGGGGGACCAGCGGGAGTGGATGAGCAGTTCTTC. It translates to CASSPQGGPAGVDEQFF.

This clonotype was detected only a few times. CDR3 DNA: TGCAGCGTTGCGGTAGGGGGCTTGGGAGAGCAGTACTTC. Amino acid sequence: CSVAVGGLGEQYF. V and J are TRBV29-1 and TRBJ2-7; TRBD1 matches 7 bases. The trim removed 4 bases at V and 7 bases at J, leaving 10 bases unmatched. CDR3 size: 13 residues. Germline V CDR1 and CDR2: SQVTM, ANQGSEA.